Shown below are 10 T cell receptor beta chains from a single sample sequenced in a study of PD-L1 blockade in urothelial cancer. Time point noted: pretreatment peripheral blood. The method was immunoSEQ multiplex PCR; TCRdb's version includes in-frame clones alone and lacks a portion of them. The table records 84,000 or so clones, over 75% of them present only once. The sequences come from PBMCs, collected around atezolizumab (anti-PD-L1) treatment. The receptors come from a man aged 60 to 69 with urothelial cancer.

The chain is built from TRBV19 and TRBJ2-7; TRBD1 matches at 7 bases. CDR3 length: 15 residues. Per the germline V gene, CDR1 is LNHDA and CDR2 is SQIVND (reference sequence). Unmatched junction bases numbered 10, after V lost 7 bases and J lost 1 base. The CDR3 loop reads CASTAGAQGSYEQYF. In DNA form, the CDR3 reads TGTGCCAGTACCGCCGGGGCACAGGGGTCCTACGAGCAGTACTTC.

The J gene is TRBJ2-7, the V gene TRBV7-9; 8 positions match TRBD1. The germline V gene has CDR1 SEHNR and CDR2 FQNEAQ (reference sequence). J lost 5 bases, V lost 5 bases, and 2 bases had no gene match. This CDR3 comprises 12 residues. CDR3 residues: CASSTGGHEQYF. Written as DNA, the CDR3 is TGTGCCAGCAGCACAGGGGGGCACGAGCAGTACTTC.

The gene calls are TRBV19 and TRBJ2-3; 9 positions agree with TRBD2. Germline CDR1 is LNHDA and CDR2 is SQIVND (reference sequence). Trimming at V came to 5 bases and at J to 6 bases, leaving 9 bases not matched to a gene. This CDR3 contains 15 residues. The CDR3 sequence: CASSGGLARGDTQYF. The DNA of the CDR3 is TGTGCCAGTAGTGGGGGACTAGCCCGGGGTGATACGCAGTATTTT.

The J gene is TRBJ2-5, the V gene TRBV9, with D tentatively TRBD2 (6 bases). CDR3 length equals 17 residues. V gave up 0 bases and J gave up 3 bases, with 18 bases separating them. The germline gives CDR1 SGDLS, CDR2 YYNGEE. The CDR3 DNA follows: TGTGCCAGCAGCGTAGGGCGGGGACCCTTATACGAAGAGACCCAGTACTTC. Residues: CASSVGRGPLYEETQYF.

This chain uses TRBV7-8 with TRBJ1-6; D possibly corresponds to TRBD1 (6 bases). The CDR3 is made up of 13 amino acids. Germline loops: CDR1 SGHVS, CDR2 FQNEAQ. V lost 0 bases to trimming and J lost 9 bases, with 6 bases between them. The DNA of the CDR3 is TGTGCCAGCAGCTTAGCACAGGGTTCACCCCTCCACTTT. This gives the protein CASSLAQGSPLHF. Using reference TRBV7-8 and TRBJ1-6 for the parts outside the CDR3, the full variable domain is GAGVSQSPRYKVAKRGQDVALRCDPISGHVSLFWYQQALGQGPEFLTYFQNEAQLDKSGLPSDRFFAERPEGSVSTLKIQRTQQEDSAVYLCASSLAQGSPLHFGNGTRLTVT.

This clone occurred a few times. The chain is built from TRBV5-1 and TRBJ1-2, with D tentatively TRBD1 (6 bases). V dropped 3 bases and J dropped 3 bases, with 24 bases sitting between them. The CDR3 consists of 18 residues. Germline V gene data show CDR1 as SGHRS and CDR2 as YFSETQ. In DNA, the CDR3 is TGCGCCAGCAGCTCGATTAGCACCAACAGGGTCGTGGACTATGGCTACACCTTC. Its protein is CASSSISTNRVVDYGYTF. Full variable domain (remainder filled in from reference TRBV5-1 and TRBJ1-2): KAGVTQTPRYLIKTRGQQVTLSCSPISGHRSVSWYQQTPGQGLQFLFEYFSETQRNKGNFPGRFSGRQFSNSRSEMNVSTLELGDSALYLCASSSISTNRVVDYGYTFGSGTRLTVV.

The genes are TRBV27 and TRBJ2-7; 9 nucleotides agree with TRBD1. CDR1 is MNHEY and CDR2 is SMNVEV in the germline V gene (reference sequence). This CDR3 comprises 15 residues. The trim removed 5 bases at V and 3 bases at J, leaving 8 bases unmatched. The CDR3 nucleotides read TGTGCCAGCAGTCACACAGGGGGCGAGTTCTACGAGCAGTACTTC. Its translation is CASSHTGGEFYEQYF.

A few counts support this clone. The V call is TRBV5-1, the J call TRBJ2-1; possible D gene TRBD2, 6 bases. The CDR3 has 15 amino acids. Trimming removed 4 bases from V and 3 bases from J, with 14 bases in between. Germline CDR1 reads SGHRS; CDR2 reads YFSETQ. CDR3 DNA sequence: TGCGCCAGCAGCCCTGGGGGGACGCTCTACAATGAGCAGTTCTTC. Its translation: CASSPGGTLYNEQFF.

The J gene is TRBJ2-1, the V gene TRBV19; perhaps TRBD2 as D (5 bases). Germline V gene sequence: CDR1 LNHDA, CDR2 SQIVND (reference sequence). This CDR3 comprises 12 residues. V dropped 5 bases and J dropped 6 bases, with 8 bases sitting between them. The CDR3 DNA is TGTGCCAGTAGTCCCGGACTCAATGAGCAGTTCTTC. Residues: CASSPGLNEQFF.

CDR3 bases: TGTGCCATCAGTGAGTCCGGTGGCGGCGGGACTGAAGCTTTCTTT. Translation gives CAISESGGGGTEAFF. The chain carries TRBV10-3 and TRBJ1-1, with no clear D. Trimming shortened V by 0 bases and J by 5 bases, and 13 bases separated the two germline ends. This CDR3 has 15 amino acids. Germline V gene data show CDR1 as ENHRY and CDR2 as SYGVKD.